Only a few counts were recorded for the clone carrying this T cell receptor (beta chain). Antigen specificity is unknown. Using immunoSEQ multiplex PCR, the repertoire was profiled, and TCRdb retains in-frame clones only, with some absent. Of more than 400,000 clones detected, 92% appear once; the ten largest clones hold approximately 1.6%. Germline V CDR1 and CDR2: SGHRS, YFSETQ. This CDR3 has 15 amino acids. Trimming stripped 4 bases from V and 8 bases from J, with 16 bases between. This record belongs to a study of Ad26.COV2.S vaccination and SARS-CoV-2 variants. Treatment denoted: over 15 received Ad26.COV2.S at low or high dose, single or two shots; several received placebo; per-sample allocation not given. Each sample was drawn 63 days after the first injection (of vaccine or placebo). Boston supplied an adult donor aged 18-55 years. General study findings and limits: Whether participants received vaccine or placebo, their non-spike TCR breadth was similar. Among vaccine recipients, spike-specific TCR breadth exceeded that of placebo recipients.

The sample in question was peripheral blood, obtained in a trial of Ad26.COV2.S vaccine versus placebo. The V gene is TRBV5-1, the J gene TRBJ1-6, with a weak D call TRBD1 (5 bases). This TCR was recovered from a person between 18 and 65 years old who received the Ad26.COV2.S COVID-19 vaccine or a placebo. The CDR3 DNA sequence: TGCGCCAGCAGCCCGACTGGGGCGCTCGATTCACCCCTCCACTTT. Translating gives CASSPTGALDSPLHF.